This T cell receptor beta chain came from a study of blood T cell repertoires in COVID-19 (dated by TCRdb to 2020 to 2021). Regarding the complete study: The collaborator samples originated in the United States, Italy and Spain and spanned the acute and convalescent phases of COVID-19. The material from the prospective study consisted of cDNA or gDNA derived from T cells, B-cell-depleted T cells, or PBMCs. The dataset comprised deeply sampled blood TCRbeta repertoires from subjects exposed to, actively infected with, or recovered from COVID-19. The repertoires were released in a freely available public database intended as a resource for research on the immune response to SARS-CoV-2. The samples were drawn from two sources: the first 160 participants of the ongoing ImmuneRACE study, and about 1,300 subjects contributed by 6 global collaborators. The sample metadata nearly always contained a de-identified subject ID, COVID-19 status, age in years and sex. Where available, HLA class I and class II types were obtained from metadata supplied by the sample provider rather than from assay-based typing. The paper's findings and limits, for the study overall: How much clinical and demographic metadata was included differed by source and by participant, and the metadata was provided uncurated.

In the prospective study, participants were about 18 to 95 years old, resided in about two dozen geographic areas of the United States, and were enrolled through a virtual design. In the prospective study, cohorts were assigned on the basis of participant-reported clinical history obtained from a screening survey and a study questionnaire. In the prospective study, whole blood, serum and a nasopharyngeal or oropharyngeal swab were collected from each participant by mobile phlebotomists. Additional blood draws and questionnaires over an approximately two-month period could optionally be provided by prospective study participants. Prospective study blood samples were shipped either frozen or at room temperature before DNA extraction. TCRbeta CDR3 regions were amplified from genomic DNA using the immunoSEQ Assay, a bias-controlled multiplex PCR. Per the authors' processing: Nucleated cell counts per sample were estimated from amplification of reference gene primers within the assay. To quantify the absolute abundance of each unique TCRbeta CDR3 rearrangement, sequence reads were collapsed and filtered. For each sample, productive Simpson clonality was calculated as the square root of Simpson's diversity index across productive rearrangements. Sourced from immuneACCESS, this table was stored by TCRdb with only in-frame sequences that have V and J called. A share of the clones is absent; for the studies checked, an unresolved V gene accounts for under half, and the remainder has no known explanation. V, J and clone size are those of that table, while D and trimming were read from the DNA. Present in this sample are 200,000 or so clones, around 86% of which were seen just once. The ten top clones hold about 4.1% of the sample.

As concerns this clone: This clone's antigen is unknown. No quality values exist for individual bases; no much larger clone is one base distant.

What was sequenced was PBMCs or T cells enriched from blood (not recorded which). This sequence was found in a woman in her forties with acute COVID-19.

The sequenced DNA: TGTGCCGCACGTAGGAGAACTCAAGAGCTGTTTTTT. The translation is CAARRRTQELFF. The chain joins TRBV9 to TRBJ2-2, with an unclear D gene assignment. There are 12 amino acids in the CDR3, from cysteine to phenylalanine inclusive. CDR3 DNA only is kept here, 36 bases in frame from base 1. Between the V and J ends, shortened by 10 bases and 11 bases respectively, the junction contains 18 bases. CDR1 and CDR2 are read off the germline V gene as SGDLS and YYNGEE. The variable domain in full, with residues beyond the CDR3 obtained from the reference TRBV9 and TRBJ2-2 genes, is DSGVTQTPKHLITATGQRVTLRCSPRSGDLSVYWYQQSLDQGLQFLIQYYNGEERAKGNILERFSAQQFPDLHSELNLSSLELGDSALYFCAARRRTQELFFGEGSRLTVL.